This entry lists 14 T cell receptor beta chains sequenced from one sample in a study of beta chain features in type 1 diabetes (dated by TCRdb to the late 2010s). General study outcomes and caveats: A moderate but significant shortening of TCRB CDR3 length was observed in type 1 diabetes patients in all four CD4+ subsets.

Libraries were prepared through the immunoSEQ multiplex PCR assay. The entire amount of isolated RNA was reverse transcribed using the High Capacity cDNA Reverse Transcription Kit, so the sequenced TCRB transcripts were expressed ones. Not all clones reach the TCRdb copy of this immuneACCESS table, which keeps in-frame sequences only. Checked studies attribute under half of the gap to unresolved V genes and leave the rest unexplained. The sample has 150,000 to 200,000 clones on record, roughly 60% of them singletons. The ten largest clones add up to about 0.089% of the sample. Their target antigens are unknown. Source material: naive CD4+ T cells from blood. Reading the label with the study, this specimen's cell subset or site is: true naive CD4+ T cells. Receptors were obtained from a young man with type 1 diabetes.

This chain connects TRBV28 to TRBJ2-1, with 7 bases that match TRBD1. Trimming at V came to 6 bases and at J to 4 bases, leaving 12 bases not matched to a gene. Germline values: CDR1 MDHEN, CDR2 SYDVKM. The CDR3 runs 16 residues. DNA of the CDR3: TGTGCCAGCAGACTCGACCTCGGGACAGTTTACAATGAGCAGTTCTTC. This sequence encodes CASRLDLGTVYNEQFF. The entire variable domain, with the rest obtained from reference TRBV28 and TRBJ2-1, is as follows: DVKVTQSSRYLVKRTGEKVFLECVQDMDHENMFWYRQDPGLGLRLIYFSYDVKMKEKGDIPEGYSVSREKKERFSLILESASTNQTSMYLCASRLDLGTVYNEQFFGPGTRLTVL.

This chain connects TRBV6-5 to TRBJ2-7, with a possible D match to TRBD1 (6 bases). The CDR3 loop spans 13 amino acids. With 2 bases removed from V and 3 bases from J, the gap between germline ends came to 8 bases. CDR1 is MNHEY, CDR2 SVGAGI, per germline. Here the CDR3 reads CASSYGQSYEQYF. The CDR3 DNA sequence: TGTGCCAGCAGTTACGGACAGAGCTACGAGCAGTACTTC.

This chain uses TRBV28 with TRBJ2-3; 8 bases are a match to TRBD1. The CDR3 spans 12 residues. In germline, CDR1 is MDHEN, CDR2 SYDVKM. The junction had 2 bases not matched to a gene; V was cut back by 3 bases and J by 9 bases. As DNA, the CDR3 is TGTGCCAGCAGTTTCGGACAGGGCACGCAGTATTTT. It specifies CASSFGQGTQYF.

This chain uses TRBV30 with TRBJ1-6; TRBD1 matches at 9 bases. V shed 2 bases, J shed 10 bases, and the junction held 15 bases outside the gene matches. CDR1 is GTSNPN and CDR2 is SVGIG in the germline V gene (reference sequence). The CDR3 spans 17 residues. The CDR3 DNA reads as TGTGCCTGGAGTCCTAGAACACCGGGACAGGGATTCTCACCCCTCCACTTT. This gives the protein CAWSPRTPGQGFSPLHF.

The V and J genes are TRBV20-1 and TRBJ1-2; D might be TRBD1 (5 bases). Deletions cut 3 bases from V and 4 bases from J, with 6 bases between. Per germline, CDR1 DFQATT and CDR2 SNEGSKA (reference sequence). The CDR3 totals 11 residues. The CDR3 coding sequence is TGCAGTGCTAGGACAGTCTATGGCTACACCTTC. Protein sequence: CSARTVYGYTF.

This chain connects TRBV25-1 to TRBJ1-2; tentatively, D is TRBD1 (5 bases). The V gene lost 2 bases and the J gene lost 4 bases, with 11 bases spanning the gap. This CDR3 spans 14 amino acids. Germline V gene lookup returns CDR1 MGHDK and CDR2 SYGVNS. CDR3 protein: CASSEQTGAYGYTF. CDR3 nucleotides: TGTGCCAGCAGTGAACAAACAGGTGCCTATGGCTACACCTTC.

The chain carries TRBV4-1 and TRBJ2-5; 8 bases line up with TRBD2. The CDR3 is made up of 15 amino acids. V lost 2 bases and J lost 5; bases outside the gene matches: 7. The V gene's germline CDR1 is MGHRA and CDR2 YSYEKL. The CDR3 DNA reads TGCGCCAGCAGCCAATTGGGACTAGTCTCGGAGACCCAGTACTTC. Its translation is CASSQLGLVSETQYF.

V and J are TRBV5-1 and TRBJ2-3; D remains ambiguous. The V and J ends lost 0 bases and 2 bases respectively, with 16 bases between them. Germline assignment: CDR1 SGHRS and CDR2 YFSETQ. This CDR3 spans 17 amino acids. The chain's CDR3 is CASSLAFVGSDTDTQYF. CDR3 sequence (DNA): TGCGCCAGCAGCTTGGCGTTTGTAGGGTCTGACACAGATACGCAGTATTTT.

The CDR3 sequence is CASSLGHITQPQHF. CDR3 sequence (DNA): TGTGCCAGCAGCTTAGGGCACATCACTCAGCCCCAGCATTTT. The V call is TRBV7-8, the J call TRBJ1-5, with D unclear. The CDR3 length is 14 residues. V lost 1 base, J lost 6 bases, and 10 bases lay in between. CDR1 is SGHVS, CDR2 FQNEAQ, per germline.

This clone was observed a single time. This rearrangement joins TRBV2 to TRBJ1-4; unclear D gene. This CDR3 is 13 amino acids long. Trimming cost V 2 bases and J 5 bases, with 6 bases left between them. Germline V gives CDR1 SNHLY, CDR2 FYNNEI. Written as DNA, the CDR3 is TGTGCCAGCAGTGAAAACAGAAATGAAAAACTGTTTTTT. Translated, it gives CASSENRNEKLFF.

The V and J genes are TRBV30 and TRBJ2-3, with unresolved D. Germline V gene sequence: CDR1 GTSNPN, CDR2 SVGIG (reference sequence). V dropped 4 bases and J dropped 6 bases, with 17 bases sitting between them. This CDR3 has 14 residues. Here the CDR3 reads CAWTPTTLVDTQYF. CDR3 DNA: TGTGCCTGGACTCCAACAACCCTCGTGGATACGCAGTATTTT.

This clone occurred a few times. J is TRBJ2-5 and V is TRBV7-2; the match to TRBD1 covers 8 bases. CDR1 and CDR2 from the germline V gene are SGHTA and FQGNSA. The junction had 7 bases not matched to a gene; V was cut back by 5 bases and J by 2 bases. This CDR3 is built from 15 residues. The CDR3 spells CASSPQDRGQETQYF. The CDR3 nucleotides are TGTGCCAGCAGCCCCCAAGACAGGGGACAAGAGACCCAGTACTTC.

V and J are TRBV5-1 and TRBJ2-7; D remains unclear. V lost 5 bases, J lost 9 bases, and 12 bases lay in between. From germline, CDR1 is SGHRS and CDR2 YFSETQ. The CDR3 has 11 residues. CDR3 protein: CASRNEDLQYF. CDR3 sequence (DNA): TGCGCCAGCAGGAACGAAGACTTGCAGTACTTC.

This clone was seen once. This chain joins TRBV2 and TRBJ2-7, with D uncertain. Germline V gene sequence: CDR1 SNHLY, CDR2 FYNNEI. CDR3 length: 12 amino acids. Trimming cost V 6 bases and J 3 bases, with 9 bases left between them. CDR3 in DNA: TGTGCCAGCAGACGGCTGGACTACGAGCAGTACTTC. It yields the protein CASRRLDYEQYF.